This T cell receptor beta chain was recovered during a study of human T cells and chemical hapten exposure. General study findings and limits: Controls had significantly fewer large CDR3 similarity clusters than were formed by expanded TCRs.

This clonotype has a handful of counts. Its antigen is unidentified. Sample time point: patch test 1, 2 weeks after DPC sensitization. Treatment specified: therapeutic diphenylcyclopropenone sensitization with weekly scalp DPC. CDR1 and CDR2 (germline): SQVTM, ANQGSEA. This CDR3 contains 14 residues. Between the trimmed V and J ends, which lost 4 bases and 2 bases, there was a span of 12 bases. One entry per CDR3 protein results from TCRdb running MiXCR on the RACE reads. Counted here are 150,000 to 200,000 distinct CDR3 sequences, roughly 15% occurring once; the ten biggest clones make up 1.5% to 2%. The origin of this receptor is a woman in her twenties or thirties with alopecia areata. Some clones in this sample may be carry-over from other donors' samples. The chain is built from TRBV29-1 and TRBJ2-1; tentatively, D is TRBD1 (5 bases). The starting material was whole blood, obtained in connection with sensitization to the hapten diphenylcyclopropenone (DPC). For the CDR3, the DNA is TGCAGCGTTGCCAGGTTGGGGCCCTACAATGAGCAGTTCTTC. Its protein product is CSVARLGPYNEQFF.